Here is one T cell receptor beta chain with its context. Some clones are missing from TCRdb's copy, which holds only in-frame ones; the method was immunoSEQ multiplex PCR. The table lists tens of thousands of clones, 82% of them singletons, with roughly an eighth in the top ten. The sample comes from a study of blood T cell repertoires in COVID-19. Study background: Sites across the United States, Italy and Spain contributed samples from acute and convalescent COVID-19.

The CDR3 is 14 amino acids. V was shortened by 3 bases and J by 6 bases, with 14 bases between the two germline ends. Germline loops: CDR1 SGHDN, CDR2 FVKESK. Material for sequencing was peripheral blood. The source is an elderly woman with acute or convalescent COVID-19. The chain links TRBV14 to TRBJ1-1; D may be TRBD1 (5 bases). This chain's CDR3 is CASSHRGDIAEAFF. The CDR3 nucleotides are TGTGCCAGCAGCCACCGGGGGGATATCGCTGAAGCTTTCTTT.